This T cell receptor beta chain was identified in a study of T cell responses to AZD1222 COVID-19 vaccine. Clones were sequenced by immunoSEQ multiplex PCR, and TCRdb holds only the in-frame ones, with some missing. The repertoire holds around 150,000 clones, with 85% as singletons. The V gene lost 5 bases and the J gene lost 7 bases, with 17 bases spanning the gap. The CDR3 has 14 residues. Germline loops: CDR1 KGHSH, CDR2 LQKENI. The rearrangement links TRBV18 to TRBJ1-2; D uncertain. Sequenced here: peripheral blood, sampled 28 days after the second dose of the MenACWY control vaccine. The source of this sequence is an adult who received the MenACWY meningococcal vaccine as a control. The CDR3: CASSSPVPITGYTF. CDR3 DNA sequence: TGTGCCAGCTCATCCCCGGTCCCGATCACTGGCTACACCTTC.